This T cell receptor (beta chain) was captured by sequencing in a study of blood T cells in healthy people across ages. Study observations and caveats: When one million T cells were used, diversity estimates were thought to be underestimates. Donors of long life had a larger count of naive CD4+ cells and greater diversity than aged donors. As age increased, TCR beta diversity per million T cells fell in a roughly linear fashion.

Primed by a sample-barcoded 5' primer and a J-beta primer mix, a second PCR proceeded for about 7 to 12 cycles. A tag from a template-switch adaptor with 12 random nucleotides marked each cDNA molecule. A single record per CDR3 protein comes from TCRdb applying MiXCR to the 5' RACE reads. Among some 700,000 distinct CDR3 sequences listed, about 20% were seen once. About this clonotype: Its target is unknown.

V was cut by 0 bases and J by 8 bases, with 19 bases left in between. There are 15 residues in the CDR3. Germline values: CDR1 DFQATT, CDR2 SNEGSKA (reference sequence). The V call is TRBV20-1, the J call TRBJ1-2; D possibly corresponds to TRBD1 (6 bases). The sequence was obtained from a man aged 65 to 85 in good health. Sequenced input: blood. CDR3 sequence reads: CSARDLSAGDEGYTF. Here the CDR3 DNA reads TGCAGTGCTAGAGATCTCTCTGCAGGGGATGAAGGCTACACCTTC.